These 14 T cell receptor beta chains were sequenced from one sample in a study of cytomegalovirus exposure and HLA in healthy donors. A multiplex PCR was run with 60 Vbeta primers and 13 Jbeta primers. Sequencing was performed with immunoSEQ multiplex PCR; in TCRdb, only in-frame clones are kept and a portion is missing. The sample yields 150,000 to 200,000 clones, around 83% seen once. Source material: PBMCs. Receptor source: a man in his forties in good health and CMV-seropositive.

The chain has TRBV7-2 and TRBJ2-7; D gene ambiguous. The V gene's germline CDR1 is SGHTA and CDR2 FQGNSA. The CDR3 runs 14 residues. V lost 5 bases and J 0 bases, leaving 11 bases between the germline ends. CDR3 sequence (DNA): TGTGCCAGCAGCAGCGCCGAAGCCTCCTACGAGCAGTACTTC. This sequence encodes CASSSAEASYEQYF.

V and J are TRBV5-1 and TRBJ1-3; tentative D call: TRBD1 (5 bases). Germline CDR1 and CDR2: SGHRS and YFSETQ. There are 16 residues in the CDR3. V was shortened by 3 bases and J by 1 base, with 14 bases between the two germline ends. The CDR3 loop reads CASSSRDSRSGNTIYF. CDR3 nucleotide sequence: TGCGCCAGCAGCTCTAGAGACAGCCGGTCTGGAAACACCATATATTTT.

The DNA for the CDR3 is TGCGCCAGCAGCCCGATGACAGGGGACTATGGCTACACCTTC. Translating it yields CASSPMTGDYGYTF. The J gene is TRBJ1-2, the V gene TRBV4-1, with TRBD1 identical over 8 bases. With V trimmed by 4 bases and J by 3 bases, 4 bases remained unmatched. The CDR3 is made up of 14 amino acids. Germline CDR1 is MGHRA and CDR2 is YSYEKL.

This clone appeared once. Here the CDR3 reads CASSLKGPGTEAFF. CDR3 bases: TGCGCCAGCAGCTTGAAGGGGCCCGGCACTGAAGCTTTCTTT. The chain recombines TRBV5-1 with TRBJ1-1; D is possibly TRBD1 (5 bases). The CDR3 covers 14 residues. Looked up from germline, CDR1 is SGHRS and CDR2 is YFSETQ. V lost 1 base to trimming and J lost 4 bases, with 11 bases between them.

This clone was recorded a few times. The rearrangement uses TRBV29-1 and TRBJ1-2, with a tentative D call TRBD1 (5 bases). With 5 bases removed from V and 4 bases from J, the gap between germline ends came to 8 bases. CDR1 is SQVTM, CDR2 ANQGSEA, per germline. The CDR3 has 11 amino acids. CDR3 protein: CSVQGGYGYTF. The CDR3 bases are TGCAGCGTTCAGGGCGGCTATGGCTACACCTTC.

This clone was found once. This chain links TRBV7-9 with TRBJ1-1; no definite D call. Germline V CDR1 and CDR2: SEHNR, FQNEAQ (reference sequence). V was pared by 5 bases and J by 5 bases, with 12 bases between. The CDR3 contains 13 residues. The CDR3 loop is CASSPRVETEAFF. For the CDR3, the DNA is TGTGCCAGCAGCCCCCGGGTGGAGACTGAAGCTTTCTTT.

The rearrangement uses TRBV9 and TRBJ2-7, with TRBD2 matching over 12 bases. After removal of 1 base from V and 7 bases from J, the junction contained 6 bases not matched to a gene. The CDR3 runs 15 residues. Per germline, CDR1 SGDLS and CDR2 YYNGEE. CDR3 amino acids: CASSVTGLAGREQYF. DNA of the CDR3: TGTGCCAGCAGCGTAACCGGACTAGCGGGGCGGGAGCAGTACTTC.

The V gene is TRBV29-1, the J gene TRBJ2-1, with 10 bases that match TRBD2. This CDR3 region has 16 residues. V lost 3 bases, J lost 1 base, and 6 bases stayed unmatched. CDR1 and CDR2 from the germline V gene are SQVTM and ANQGSEA. The CDR3 DNA reads TGCAGCGTTGACCCCCTAGCGGGAGTTTCCTACAATGAGCAGTTCTTC. Protein product: CSVDPLAGVSYNEQFF.

This clone was seen once. J is TRBJ1-1 and V is TRBV5-1; tentative D call: TRBD1 (6 bases). Germline-derived CDR1 and CDR2 are SGHRS and YFSETQ. With 1 base removed from V and 1 base from J, the gap between germline ends came to 14 bases. The CDR3 sequence is 16 residues long. The CDR3 reads CASSLNPGAANTEAFF. The CDR3 DNA sequence: TGCGCCAGCAGCTTGAATCCAGGGGCGGCGAACACTGAAGCTTTCTTT.

The chain couples TRBV5-1 to TRBJ2-3; 10 bases are a match to TRBD2. From germline, CDR1 is SGHRS and CDR2 YFSETQ. J was trimmed by 4 bases and V by 0 bases; bases with no gene match: 8. The CDR3 spans 17 residues. The CDR3 coding sequence is TGCGCCAGCAGCTTGGGTCCAGCGGGAGGGCCCTCAGATACGCAGTATTTT. Translation gives CASSLGPAGGPSDTQYF.

Comment on this clone: Other DNA sequences in this specimen translate into the identical CDR3. The chain couples TRBV5-6 to TRBJ1-2, with a weak D call TRBD1 (5 bases). Germline loops: CDR1 SGHDT, CDR2 YYEEEE. Trimming shortened V by 1 base and J by 4 bases, and 8 bases separated the two germline ends. The CDR3 is 13 amino acids. The CDR3 protein is CASSLTGVYGYTF. In DNA, the CDR3 is TGTGCCAGCAGCTTGACGGGGGTCTATGGCTACACCTTC.

The J gene is TRBJ1-2, the V gene TRBV5-6, with TRBD1 matching over 7 bases. Germline CDR1 reads SGHDT; CDR2 reads YYEEEE. The junction had 3 bases not matched to a gene; V was cut back by 2 bases and J by 2 bases. There are 14 residues in the CDR3. The CDR3 DNA reads as TGTGCCAGCAGCTTTCAGGGGGACAACTATGGCTACACCTTC. Residues: CASSFQGDNYGYTF.

The rearrangement uses TRBV11-3 and TRBJ2-3; 10 bases are a match to TRBD2. Germline CDR1 reads SGHNT; CDR2 reads YENEEA. CDR3 length: 16 residues. The junction had 3 bases not matched to a gene; V was cut back by 1 base and J by 2 bases. The CDR3 DNA follows: TGTGCCAGCAGCTTAGGGACTAGCGGTCTCACAGATACGCAGTATTTT. Translated, it gives CASSLGTSGLTDTQYF.

V is TRBV4-1 and J is TRBJ1-4, with TRBD1 matching 9 bases. Germline V gene sequence: CDR1 MGHRA, CDR2 YSYEKL. Trimming cost V 4 bases and J 8 bases; bases outside gene matches: 5. The CDR3 is 14 residues long. The DNA for the CDR3 is TGCGCCAGCAGCCCGGGACAGGGTAGAGAAAAACTGTTTTTT. Protein sequence: CASSPGQGREKLFF.